The next 21 T cell receptor beta chains were all read from a single sample in a study of shared clonotypes between healthy human individuals (dated by TCRdb to the early 2020s). The receptor library was made with the immunoSEQ multiplex PCR assay. Not all clones reach the TCRdb copy of this immuneACCESS table, which keeps in-frame sequences only. Checked studies attribute under half of the gap to unresolved V genes and leave the rest unexplained. Present in this sample are some 800,000 clones, 80% to 95% of which were seen just once. In total, the top ten clones hold around 24% of the sample. CD8 naive samples consisted of CD45RO-negative cells that were positively selected for CCR7, yielding a CD45RA+CCR7+ population without TemRA cells. Sequenced material: naive CD8+ T cells sorted from blood. The cell subset or site label on this specimen signifies: CD45RA+CCR7+. Every receptor here comes from a young man in good health.

The chain is built from TRBV4-1 and TRBJ1-3; D not resolved. This CDR3 spans 14 amino acids. Trimming stripped 1 base from V and 2 bases from J, with 6 bases between. CDR1 and CDR2 (germline): MGHRA, YSYEKL. The CDR3 loop reads CASSQGGTGNTIYF. The DNA of the CDR3 is TGCGCCAGCAGCCAAGGTGGGACTGGAAACACCATATATTTT.

This clone was observed a single time. V is TRBV27 and J is TRBJ2-7; 12 bases match TRBD2. This CDR3 spans 15 amino acids. Germline V gene sequence: CDR1 MNHEY, CDR2 SMNVEV (reference sequence). With 3 bases clipped from V and 6 bases from J, the junction kept 6 bases outside the gene matches. In DNA form, the CDR3 reads TGTGCCAGCAGTTTTAAACTAGCGGGAGGTTCCGAGCAGTACTTC. The encoded protein is CASSFKLAGGSEQYF.

To note about this clone: Other nucleotide sequences in the sample specify the same CDR3. The DNA for the CDR3 is TGTGCCAGTAGTTCAGGACTAGCGGCATACAATGAGCAGTTCTTC. It encodes CASSSGLAAYNEQFF. V gene TRBV19 combines with J gene TRBJ2-1, with 10 positions matching TRBD2. This CDR3 has 15 residues. V dropped 5 bases and J dropped 4; count of bases not matched to a gene: 5. Germline V gene sequence: CDR1 LNHDA, CDR2 SQIVND (reference sequence).

The chain combines TRBV4-3 with TRBJ1-5, with D uncertain. Between the trimmed V and J ends, which lost 3 bases and 5 bases, there was a span of 8 bases. CDR3 length: 13 residues. Per the germline V gene, CDR1 is LGHNA and CDR2 is YSLEER. The DNA of the CDR3 is TGCGCCAGCAGCCACTACGGCGATCAGCCCCAGCATTTT. This translates into CASSHYGDQPQHF.

The V gene is TRBV7-9, the J gene TRBJ2-1; D not resolved. V was clipped by 7 bases and J by 7 bases, with 11 bases between them. The V gene's germline CDR1 is SEHNR and CDR2 FQNEAQ (reference sequence). This CDR3 region has 12 residues. CDR3 DNA: TGTGCCAGCAAAATAGTTTCAAATGAGCAGTTCTTC. This translates into CASKIVSNEQFF.

The chain links TRBV6-5 to TRBJ2-5; 9 bases align to TRBD2. V lost 8 bases to trimming and J lost 4 bases; unmatched junction nucleotides: 11. CDR3 length: 15 residues. Germline CDR1 and CDR2: MNHEY and SVGAGI. The CDR3 coding sequence is TGTGCCAGCTGGACCATTAGCGGGAGTTCAGAGACCCAGTACTTC. Its translation: CASWTISGSSETQYF.

This chain links TRBV6-6 with TRBJ2-2, with 7 bases lining up with TRBD1. V shed 2 bases, J shed 2 bases, and the junction held 5 bases outside the gene matches. The CDR3 is made up of 16 amino acids. CDR1 MNHNY and CDR2 SVGAGI come from the germline V gene (reference sequence). The CDR3 coding sequence is TGTGCCAGCAGTTACCTCTGGACAGGCAACACCGGGGAGCTGTTTTTT. Residues: CASSYLWTGNTGELFF.

The chain links TRBV7-2 to TRBJ2-3; TRBD2 is a possible D gene (6 bases). The CDR3 length is 15 residues. Between the trimmed V and J ends, which lost 4 bases and 1 base, there was a span of 12 bases. Per germline, CDR1 SGHTA and CDR2 FQGNSA. Written as DNA, the CDR3 is TGTGCCAGCAGCTGGGAGGTTGTGGGCACAGATACGCAGTATTTT. It is translated as CASSWEVVGTDTQYF.

The genes are TRBV19 and TRBJ2-7, with TRBD2 as a possible D gene (5 bases). Germline V gene lookup returns CDR1 LNHDA and CDR2 SQIVND (reference sequence). There are 14 residues in the CDR3. V dropped 6 bases and J dropped 3 bases, with 15 bases sitting between them. CDR3 sequence: CASSDILRVYEQYF. The CDR3 nucleotides read TGTGCCAGTAGCGACATCTTGAGGGTCTACGAGCAGTACTTC. Full variable domain (outside the CDR3, taken from reference TRBV19 and TRBJ2-7): DGGITQSPKYLFRKEGQNVTLSCEQNLNHDAMYWYRQDPGQGLRLIYYSQIVNDFQKGDIAEGYSVSREKKESFPLTVTSAQKNPTAFYLCASSDILRVYEQYFGPGTRLTVT.

The V and J genes are TRBV10-3 and TRBJ2-2; D unclear. This CDR3 is built from 14 residues. Germline V gene sequence: CDR1 ENHRY, CDR2 SYGVKD. Deletions cut 3 bases from V and 3 bases from J, with 8 bases between. CDR3 protein: CAISDAWHTGELFF. DNA for the CDR3: TGTGCCATCAGTGACGCCTGGCACACCGGGGAGCTGTTTTTT.

This clone has more than one count but fewer than ten. The chain recombines TRBV4-1 with TRBJ2-7; the D is unclear. CDR1 and CDR2 from the germline V gene are MGHRA and YSYEKL. CDR3 length: 13 amino acids. Trimming left V 1 base short and J 4 bases short, with 8 bases between. CDR3 sequence reads: CASSQADGYEQYF. Written as DNA, the CDR3 is TGCGCCAGCAGCCAAGCCGACGGGTACGAGCAGTACTTC.

This chain links TRBV27 with TRBJ1-1; no firm D call. CDR3 size: 14 residues. V was trimmed by 1 base and J by 0 bases, leaving 6 bases between them. Germline values: CDR1 MNHEY, CDR2 SMNVEV (reference sequence). The CDR3 reads CASSLFPLNTEAFF. DNA for the CDR3: TGTGCCAGCAGTTTATTTCCGCTGAACACTGAAGCTTTCTTT.

This chain links TRBV27 with TRBJ2-7, with TRBD2 identical over 7 bases. The CDR3 contains 15 residues. Germline V gives CDR1 MNHEY, CDR2 SMNVEV (reference sequence). The ends lost 5 bases at V and 3 bases at J; junction bases unmatched: 10. CDR3 bases: TGTGCCAGCAGTCGCCTGGCGGGAGCCAACTACGAGCAGTACTTC. Translated, it gives CASSRLAGANYEQYF.

The V and J genes are TRBV4-1 and TRBJ2-7, with 7 nucleotides matching TRBD1. The ends lost 4 bases at V and 2 bases at J; junction bases unmatched: 5. Germline loops: CDR1 MGHRA, CDR2 YSYEKL. CDR3 length equals 14 residues. The CDR3 coding sequence is TGCGCCAGCAGCCCAGGGACAGTAGCCTACGAGCAGTACTTC. Amino acid sequence: CASSPGTVAYEQYF.

The chain employs TRBV7-9 and TRBJ1-4; no definite D call. V lost 8 bases, J lost 5 bases, and 9 bases lay in between. Germline CDR1 SEHNR, CDR2 FQNEAQ (reference sequence). This CDR3 has 12 amino acids. The CDR3 region has the DNA TGTGCCAGCGGTAACGTGAATGAAAAACTGTTTTTT. Its translation is CASGNVNEKLFF.

This rearrangement joins TRBV19 to TRBJ2-7; no clear D. The germline gives CDR1 LNHDA, CDR2 SQIVND (reference sequence). The CDR3 runs to 11 residues. Between the trimmed V and J ends, which lost 4 bases and 7 bases, there was a span of 8 bases. The CDR3 nucleotides are TGTGCCAGTAGTACCCTCGGGGAGCAGTACTTC. It codes for CASSTLGEQYF.

The chain couples TRBV13 to TRBJ2-7, with D possibly matching TRBD1 (5 bases). Germline values: CDR1 PRHDT, CDR2 FYEKMQ (reference sequence). The ends were cut back, 3 bases at V and 6 bases at J, with 12 bases in the middle. This CDR3 is 13 amino acids long. CDR3: CASSFKGASEQYF. As DNA, the CDR3 is TGTGCCAGCAGCTTTAAAGGGGCGAGCGAGCAGTACTTC.

The chain has TRBV9 and TRBJ2-3; perhaps D is TRBD1 or TRBD2 (5 bases each). The V gene lost 3 bases and the J gene lost 4 bases, with 15 bases spanning the gap. Germline-derived CDR1 and CDR2 are SGDLS and YYNGEE. The CDR3 loop spans 15 amino acids. CDR3 in amino acids: CASSEGPGVSDTQYF. Written as DNA, the CDR3 is TGTGCCAGCAGCGAGGGGCCCGGGGTTTCAGATACGCAGTATTTT.

This chain connects TRBV27 to TRBJ2-6, with 7 bases fitting TRBD1. This CDR3 is 16 amino acids long. CDR1 is MNHEY, CDR2 SMNVEV, per germline (reference sequence). Germline trimming cut 4 bases from V and 4 bases from J; bases unmatched to any gene: 7. In DNA, the CDR3 is TGTGCCAGCAGTTCGCAACAGGGGTGGGGGGCCAACGTCCTGACTTTC. Amino acids: CASSSQQGWGANVLTF.

The CDR3 coding sequence is TGTGCCAGCAGCGTTGCCTACGAGCAGTACTTC. Encoded protein: CASSVAYEQYF. This sequence joins TRBV11-2 and TRBJ2-7, with unresolved D. Germline-derived CDR1 and CDR2 are SGHAT and FQNNGV. The CDR3 is made up of 11 amino acids. The V and J ends lost 5 bases and 2 bases respectively, with 4 bases between them.

The genes are TRBV19 and TRBJ2-3, with 8 bases matching TRBD1. CDR3 length: 15 amino acids. Germline V gives CDR1 LNHDA, CDR2 SQIVND (reference sequence). Trimming cost V 5 bases and J 3 bases; bases outside gene matches: 7. The DNA of the CDR3 is TGTGCCAGTAGTGTAGGGACAGGTATTACAGATACGCAGTATTTT. Translating gives CASSVGTGITDTQYF.